These T cell receptor beta chains were read from a single sample in a study of glioma-infiltrating T cells. TCRdb reprocessed the multiplex PCR reads with MiXCR, giving one entry per CDR3 protein. Of about 210,000 distinct CDR3 sequences in the sample, over 30% were seen once. Sequencing was performed on glioma tissue, nonneoplastic brain tissue, or PBMCs (not recorded which). All receptors derive from a human donor with low-grade glioma or glioblastoma, undergoing nonglioma brain surgery, or in good health (not recorded which). Both conserved end residues are part of each CDR3. The D gene is left open where the match is weak. A clone size is listed for some rows: how often the clone was seen (once, few, many), or a class if it is expanded.

many	TRBJ2-1	TRBV12-3/TRBV12-4	TRBD2	16	CASSLRTSGSDDEQFF	TGTGCCAGCAGTCTTCGGACTAGCGGGAGTGACGATGAGCAGTTCTTC
.	TRBJ2-7	TRBV19	TRBD1	13	CASSVDRDYEQYF	TGTGCCAGTAGTGTGGACAGGGACTACGAGCAGTACTTC
.	TRBJ2-7	TRBV4-2	.	15	CASSQDQEGVIEQYF	TGTGCCAGCAGCCAAGATCAAGAAGGGGTAATAGAGCAGTACTTC
many	TRBJ2-4	TRBV28	.	16	CASSFHPSLAKNIQYF	TGTGCCAGCAGTTTCCACCCCTCGCTAGCCAAAAACATTCAGTACTTC
.	TRBJ1-5	TRBV19	.	15	CASRSGATTVQPQHF	TGTGCCAGTAGATCCGGGGCCACTACTGTCCAGCCCCAGCATTTT
many	TRBJ1-1	TRBV6-6	.	12	CASSYKGREAFF	TGTGCCAGCAGTTACAAGGGACGGGAAGCTTTCTTT
.	TRBJ1-1	TRBV6-5	.	13	CASREERGTEAFF	TGTGCCAGCAGAGAAGAGCGGGGGACTGAAGCTTTCTTT
many	TRBJ2-2	TRBV7-2	.	16	CASTIRGAMNTGELFF	TGTGCCAGCACTATTCGCGGGGCAATGAACACCGGGGAGCTGTTTTTT
many	TRBJ2-3	TRBV7-2	TRBD2	17	CASSPGRLAGSGNTQYF	TGTGCCAGCAGCCCAGGCCGGCTAGCGGGGTCGGGGAATACGCAGTATTTT
many	TRBJ1-5	TRBV6-1	TRBD1	16	CASSGGQGQSNQPQHF	TGTGCCAGCAGTGGGGGACAGGGGCAGAGCAATCAGCCCCAGCATTTT
.	TRBJ2-7	TRBV4-2	TRBD2	16	CASSPGRRQHPGQQYF	TGTGCCAGCAGTCCCGGGAGGCGTCAGCACCCCGGCCAGCAGTACTTC
many	TRBJ2-3	TRBV7-9	.	11	CAIDVAETQYF	TGTGCCATCGACGTAGCGGAAACGCAGTATTTT
few	TRBJ2-5	TRBV24-1	.	15	CATSDWEQGRETQYF	TGTGCCACCAGTGATTGGGAACAGGGCCGGGAGACCCAGTACTTC
many	TRBJ2-7	TRBV20-1	TRBD2	14	CSARGREGPGEQYF	TGCAGTGCTAGGGGGCGGGAGGGCCCTGGGGAGCAGTACTTC
many	TRBJ2-3	TRBV7-2	.	14	CASSFRQFTDTQYF	TGTGCCAGCAGCTTCAGGCAGTTCACAGATACGCAGTATTTT
once	TRBJ2-2	TRBV19	.	15	CASTPAGANTGELFF	TGTGCCAGTACCCCGGCGGGCGCGAACACCGGGGAGCTGTTTTTT
many	TRBJ2-3	TRBV7-6	.	15	CASSSEERNTDTQYF	TGTGCCAGCAGCTCTGAGGAGCGGAACACAGATACGCAGTATTTT
.	TRBJ1-2	TRBV2	.	11	CASSDSDRRTF	TGTGCCAGCAGTGATTCGGACCGGCGAACCTTC
few	TRBJ2-3	TRBV6-6	.	17	CASSYEAGDVSTDTQYF	TGTGCCAGCAGTTACGAGGCAGGAGATGTTAGCACAGATACGCAGTATTTT
.	TRBJ2-1	TRBV6-5	TRBD2	16	CASSYSTSGRASEQFF	TGTGCCAGCAGTTACTCAACTAGCGGGAGGGCCAGTGAGCAGTTCTTC
.	TRBJ2-7	TRBV27	.	12	CASSKRDNEQYF	TGTGCCAGCAGTAAACGCGACAACGAGCAGTACTTC
many	TRBJ2-3	TRBV7-9	.	16	CASSPLGRGDTDTQYF	TGTGCCAGCAGCCCACTTGGCAGAGGGGACACAGATACGCAGTATTTT
few	TRBJ1-3	TRBV5-1	.	11	CASTREDTIYF	TGCGCCAGCACCCGGGAGGACACCATATATTTT
many	TRBJ2-7	TRBV6-1	.	13	CASRGDGFDEQYF	TGTGCCAGCAGGGGGGACGGATTTGACGAGCAGTACTTC
few	TRBJ1-1	TRBV5-1	.	14	CASSLARIDTEAFF	TGCGCCAGCAGCTTGGCCCGGATTGACACTGAAGCTTTCTTT
.	TRBJ2-1	TRBV3-1	.	15	CASSQLYDYYNEQFF	TGTGCCAGCAGCCAACTTTATGACTACTACAATGAGCAGTTCTTC
many	TRBJ2-3	TRBV2	.	16	CASSEGADPSTDTQYF	TGTGCCAGCAGTGAAGGGGCAGACCCTAGCACAGATACGCAGTATTTT
.	TRBJ2-1	TRBV20-1	.	14	CSANTGSSYNEQFF	TGCAGTGCAAACACAGGTAGCTCCTACAATGAGCAGTTCTTC
few	TRBJ2-7	TRBV29-1	TRBD1	13	CSVTGGTHYEQYF	TGCAGCGTGACAGGGGGCACCCACTACGAGCAGTACTTC
many	TRBJ2-1	TRBV27	.	13	CASSSLARNEQFF	TGTGCCAGCAGTTCACTAGCCCGCAATGAGCAGTTCTTC
many	TRBJ2-1	TRBV6-6	TRBD2	15	CASSYPTSGSGQQFF	TGTGCCAGCAGTTACCCAACTAGCGGGAGCGGCCAGCAGTTCTTC
few	TRBJ1-2	TRBV5-1	.	13	CASSVGPTGSYTF	TGCGCCAGCAGCGTCGGCCCGACCGGAAGCTACACCTTC
many	TRBJ2-3	TRBV6-4	TRBD1	14	CASNWTGAADTQYF	TGTGCCAGCAATTGGACAGGGGCGGCGGATACGCAGTATTTT
few	TRBJ2-2	TRBV19	.	12	CASSAYTGELFF	TGTGCCAGTAGTGCGTACACCGGGGAGCTGTTTTTT
.	TRBJ2-1	TRBV5-4	.	13	CASSSPGYNEQFF	TGTGCCAGCAGCTCTCCAGGGTACAATGAGCAGTTCTTC
.	TRBJ1-4	TRBV19	.	15	CASKTSRSPNEKLFF	TGTGCCAGTAAAACCTCGAGGTCGCCTAATGAAAAACTGTTTTTT
many	TRBJ2-3	TRBV20-1	TRBD2	14	CSVSQREQADTQYF	TGCAGTGTTAGTCAGCGGGAGCAGGCAGATACGCAGTATTTT
many	TRBJ2-3	TRBV19	.	14	CASSIPGVVDTQYF	TGTGCCAGTAGTATACCGGGAGTGGTAGATACGCAGTATTTT
.	TRBJ2-3	TRBV11-2	.	14	CASRLPGNTDTQYF	TGTGCCAGCAGACTACCGGGGAACACAGATACGCAGTATTTT
once	TRBJ1-1	TRBV24-1	.	13	CATSDSDSSEAFF	TGTGCCACCAGTGACTCGGACAGCTCTGAAGCTTTCTTT
many	TRBJ2-7	TRBV27	.	14	CASSHRPSREEQYF	TGTGCCAGCAGCCATCGGCCTTCCCGAGAAGAGCAGTACTTC
many	TRBJ2-1	TRBV24-1	TRBD2	15	CATSDPGGPNNEQFF	TGTGCCACCAGTGATCCGGGAGGGCCCAACAATGAGCAGTTCTTC
many	TRBJ2-1	TRBV4-2	TRBD1	17	CASSQPGGQGAHNEQFF	TGTGCCAGCAGCCAACCTGGGGGACAGGGGGCGCACAATGAGCAGTTCTTC
once	TRBJ2-3	TRBV5-1	.	16	CASNLVGTDSTDTQYF	TGCGCCAGCAACTTGGTAGGGACTGACAGCACAGATACGCAGTATTTT
many	TRBJ1-1	TRBV5-4	TRBD1	17	CASSLERGRSRFTEAFF	TGTGCCAGCAGCTTGGAGAGGGGGCGAAGTAGGTTCACTGAAGCTTTCTTT
many	TRBJ2-2	TRBV7-2	.	16	CASSLVGPRNTGELFF	TGTGCCAGCAGCTTAGTCGGACCGCGGAACACCGGGGAGCTGTTTTTT
many	TRBJ1-6	TRBV4-1	.	16	CASSQRQRTSNSPLHF	TGCGCCAGCAGCCAGAGACAGAGAACCTCTAATTCACCCCTCCACTTT
many	TRBJ2-7	TRBV3-1	.	16	CASSQVGVAGTYEQYF	TGTGCCAGCAGCCAAGTTGGGGTGGCTGGAACCTACGAGCAGTACTTC
many	TRBJ1-5	TRBV10-2	TRBD1	15	CASTRGGASNQPQHF	TGCGCCAGCACCAGAGGGGGCGCCAGCAATCAGCCCCAGCATTTT
.	TRBJ2-1	TRBV6-4	TRBD2	15	CASSPTSGSGFEQFF	TGTGCCAGCAGTCCGACTAGCGGGAGCGGATTTGAGCAGTTCTTC
few	TRBJ2-7	TRBV19	TRBD2	15	CASGLAREGLYEQYF	TGTGCCAGTGGGTTGGCCAGGGAGGGGCTCTACGAGCAGTACTTC
.	TRBJ2-5	TRBV20-1	.	14	CSVEPPCGQETQYF	TGCAGTGTCGAACCACCTTGCGGACAAGAGACCCAGTACTTC
many	TRBJ2-3	TRBV19	.	15	CASSMWAGLTDTQYF	TGTGCCAGTAGTATGTGGGCGGGCCTAACAGATACGCAGTATTTT
many	TRBJ2-3	TRBV20-1	TRBD2	16	CSAPATSGNAPDTQYF	TGCAGTGCGCCTGCGACTAGCGGGAACGCCCCAGATACGCAGTATTTT
few	TRBJ1-2	TRBV5-4	TRBD1	18	CASSLTRTGGYFNYGYTF	TGTGCCAGCAGCTTGACCAGGACAGGCGGCTACTTCAACTATGGCTACACCTTC
.	TRBJ2-1	TRBV11-1	TRBD2	16	CASSRVGSGISNEQFF	TGTGCCAGCAGCCGGGTTGGGAGCGGGATTAGCAATGAGCAGTTCTTC
few	TRBJ2-5	TRBV5-4	.	14	CASSLYNSEETQYF	TGTGCCAGCAGCTTGTACAATTCGGAGGAGACCCAGTACTTC
many	TRBJ2-1	TRBV6-1	.	16	CASSPGGWGGYNEQFF	TGTGCCAGCAGCCCAGGGGGGTGGGGCGGATACAATGAGCAGTTCTTC